Below, 26 T cell receptor beta chains from the same sample are listed, as sequenced in a study of regulatory T cells in long-lasting Graves disease. The time point is: newly diagnosed GD, antithyroid drugs for less than 3 months. Extracted RNA from PBMCs served as the source of the TCR library. CDR3-region Arm-PCR and iRepertoire HTBI primers produced the TCR beta libraries. One entry per CDR3 protein results from TCRdb running MiXCR on the multiplex PCR reads. The profile shows about 420,000 distinct CDR3 sequences, about a sixth of them singletons. In addition, the sample was reused for a study of T cells in Graves' hyperthyroidism and ophthalmopathy.

The sequenced sample was peripheral blood mononuclear cells (PBMCs), obtained at new diagnosis, from a patient treated with antithyroid drugs. The receptors originated from a woman younger than 30 with Graves disease.

This clonotype has a handful of counts. The V and J genes are TRBV29-1 and TRBJ1-1, with D possibly being TRBD1 (6 bases). Germline V gives CDR1 SQVTM, CDR2 ANQGSEA. This CDR3 has 12 residues. V lost 4 bases and J 10 bases, leaving 16 bases between the germline ends. In nucleotides, the CDR3 is TGCAGCGTTGTAGGGCAGGGGAGTAGAGCTTTCTTT. Its translation is CSVVGQGSRAFF.

The chain links TRBV5-1 to TRBJ2-5; TRBD2 matches 9 bases. V was pared by 2 bases and J by 2 bases, with 4 bases of the junction left unmatched. The CDR3 length is 15 residues. CDR1 and CDR2 (germline): SGHRS, YFSETQ. The CDR3 reads CASSFSGSVQETQYF. As DNA, the CDR3 is TGCGCCAGCAGCTTTAGCGGGAGTGTACAAGAGACCCAGTACTTC.

This clonotype was counted between two and nine times. The chain carries TRBV7-9 and TRBJ2-1, with a weak D call TRBD2 (6 bases). Germline CDR1 reads SEHNR; CDR2 reads FQNEAQ (reference sequence). The length of the CDR3 is 15 residues. Trimming stripped 7 bases from V and 6 bases from J, with 19 bases between. CDR3 sequence: CASTHGAGIGNEQFF. CDR3 bases: TGTGCCAGCACCCATGGGGCGGGAATCGGCAATGAGCAGTTCTTC.

This clonotype occurred many times. This chain links TRBV6-5 with TRBJ2-1; 8 bases match TRBD1. The CDR3 totals 15 residues. Germline V gives CDR1 MNHEY, CDR2 SVGAGI. With V trimmed by 0 bases and J by 9 bases, 7 bases remained unmatched. CDR3 in DNA: TGTGCCAGCAGTTACTCGAGGGCACAGGGGGGTGAGCAGTTCTTC. Translated: CASSYSRAQGGEQFF.

The table lists this clonotype with many counts. The CDR3 bases are TGCGCCAGCAGCTTAAGGACTAGCGGGGATACGCAGTATTTT. Its translation: CASSLRTSGDTQYF. The chain carries TRBV5-1 and TRBJ2-3; TRBD2 matches at 11 bases. Germline loops: CDR1 SGHRS, CDR2 YFSETQ. The length of the CDR3 is 14 residues. V gave up 2 bases and J gave up 6 bases; unmatched junction bases: 2.

This clonotype was detected only once. A far larger clone is just one base off, so this is likely a read error. The chain is built from TRBV6-1 and TRBJ2-7; D not resolved. The V end lost 2 bases, the J end lost 7 bases, and 21 bases lay between the germline ends. Germline loops: CDR1 MNHNS, CDR2 SASEGT. The CDR3 loop spans 16 amino acids. In nucleotides, the CDR3 is TGTGCCAGCAGTGAACGCCCAGAAAACTCCTACAATGAGCAGTACTTC. Its protein product is CASSERPENSYNEQYF.

This clonotype appeared a few times. This chain links TRBV20-1 with TRBJ1-2; D gene unclear. CDR1 is DFQATT and CDR2 is SNEGSKA in the germline V gene (reference sequence). This CDR3 region has 10 residues. The CDR3 region is CRAPNYGYTF. The CDR3 nucleotides read TGCAGAGCCCCTAACTATGGCTACACCTTC.

In its sample, this clonotype was seen a few times. The rearrangement links TRBV2 to TRBJ2-1, with 8 positions matching TRBD1. The length of the CDR3 is 15 residues. V dropped 7 bases and J dropped 4; count of bases not matched to a gene: 9. Per the germline V gene, CDR1 is SNHLY and CDR2 is FYNNEI. For the CDR3, the DNA is TGTGCCAGCAACCCCCGGGACAGGCCATACAATGAGCAGTTCTTC. This sequence encodes CASNPRDRPYNEQFF.

This rearrangement joins TRBV6-7 to TRBJ2-7; D not certain. TRBV6-7 is given ORF status, its function remaining uncertain. This CDR3 region has 9 residues. V lost 7 bases and J lost 6, with 4 bases in between. The CDR3 sequence is CASIFEQYF. CDR3 sequence (DNA): TGTGCCAGCATATTCGAGCAGTACTTC.

This clonotype turned up a few times. The chain carries TRBV7-2 and TRBJ1-4; unclear D gene. CDR1 is SGHTA and CDR2 is FQGNSA in the germline V gene. V lost 2 bases, J lost 5 bases, and 6 bases lay in between. This CDR3 spans 13 amino acids. CDR3: CASSLNPNEKLFF. In DNA form, the CDR3 reads TGTGCCAGCAGCTTAAACCCGAATGAAAAACTGTTTTTT.

V and J are TRBV11-2 and TRBJ2-1, with unresolved D. V was trimmed by 0 bases and J by 6 bases, leaving 6 bases between them. The CDR3 totals 13 residues. Germline CDR1 reads SGHAT; CDR2 reads FQNNGV. The CDR3 region is CASSLEGPNEQFF. CDR3 nucleotides: TGTGCCAGCAGCTTAGAAGGGCCCAATGAGCAGTTCTTC.

About this clonotype: This sequence may be a read error, since a much larger clone differs from it by one base. The V gene is TRBV12-3 or TRBV12-4, the J gene TRBJ2-5, with a weak D call TRBD1 (8 bases). V lost 11 bases and J lost 2, with 15 bases in between. The CDR3 is made up of 13 amino acids. CDR3 DNA sequence: TGTGCCGGCGGGGGACAGGCTCAAGAGACCCAGTACTTC. Protein: CAGGGQAQETQYF.

Regarding this clonotype: This likely stems from a read error, as it lies one base from a far larger clone. The rearrangement uses TRBV28 and TRBJ2-7; TRBD2 matches 14 bases. The V gene's germline CDR1 is MDHEN and CDR2 SYDVKM. V dropped 6 bases and J dropped 2; count of bases not matched to a gene: 3. The CDR3 spans 15 residues. The CDR3 DNA reads as TGTGCCAGCAGCGTGACTAGCGGGAGGGCCTACGAGCAGTACTTC. It yields the protein CASSVTSGRAYEQYF. Complete variable domain (other parts from reference TRBV28 and TRBJ2-7): DVKVTQSSRYLVKRTGEKVFLECVQDMDHENMFWYRQDPGLGLRLIYFSYDVKMKEKGDIPEGYSVSREKKERFSLILESASTNQTSMYLCASSVTSGRAYEQYFGPGTRLTVT.

The chain has TRBV7-3 and TRBJ2-1; 9 nucleotides match TRBD2. Germline lookup yields CDR1 SGHTA and CDR2 FQGTGA. CDR3 length: 17 residues. V dropped 0 bases and J dropped 4; count of bases not matched to a gene: 7. The CDR3 loop reads CASSLTGGGRVYNEQFF. Written as DNA, the CDR3 is TGTGCCAGCAGCTTAACGGGTGGCGGGAGGGTGTACAATGAGCAGTTCTTC.

Many counts were recorded for this clonotype. The chain joins TRBV28 to TRBJ2-1, with no clear D. CDR3 length equals 13 residues. The V gene lost 5 bases and the J gene lost 6 bases, with 11 bases spanning the gap. Germline CDR1 is MDHEN and CDR2 is SYDVKM. The CDR3: CASSDPFPNEQFF. The CDR3 region has the DNA TGTGCCAGCAGTGACCCGTTCCCCAATGAGCAGTTCTTC.

The chain recombines TRBV5-6 with TRBJ1-1, with D possibly TRBD1 on 6 matching bases. Germline CDR1 is SGHDT and CDR2 is YYEEEE. V was clipped by 0 bases and J by 4 bases, with 19 bases between them. This CDR3 is built from 17 residues. CDR3 in amino acids: CASSLEGGGTESTEAFF. DNA for the CDR3: TGTGCCAGCAGCTTGGAAGGGGGGGGCACCGAGAGCACTGAAGCTTTCTTT.

This clonotype was observed many times. The chain joins TRBV11-2 to TRBJ2-3; TRBD2 might be the D (6 bases). V lost 3 bases to trimming and J lost 2 bases, with 12 bases between them. CDR1 and CDR2 (germline): SGHAT, FQNNGV. This CDR3 contains 15 residues. DNA for the CDR3: TGTGCCAGCAGCTTTTCCGCGGGAACCACAGATACGCAGTATTTT. This sequence encodes CASSFSAGTTDTQYF.

In this sample, this clonotype turned up a few times. The CDR3 spells CASSVATTGTGYTF. Here the CDR3 DNA reads TGTGCCAGCAGCGTAGCTACAACAGGAACTGGCTACACCTTC. The genes are TRBV9 and TRBJ1-2, with TRBD1 as a possible D gene (5 bases). The CDR3 spans 14 residues. Germline loops: CDR1 SGDLS, CDR2 YYNGEE. Trimming left V 0 bases short and J 7 bases short, with 13 bases between.

The V call is TRBV16, the J call TRBJ1-5; unclear D gene. The CDR3 is 15 residues long. The ends were cut back, 0 bases at V and 2 bases at J, with 8 bases in the middle. Looked up from germline, CDR1 is KGHSY and CDR2 is FQNENV. The CDR3 DNA is TGTGCCAGCAGCCAATCGATGGCAGGCAATCAGCCCCAGCATTTT. Translation: CASSQSMAGNQPQHF.

This clonotype appeared a few times. A much more abundant neighbour one base away suggests this may be a read error. This chain uses TRBV29-1 with TRBJ2-3; D is possibly TRBD2 (5 bases). Germline V lookup: CDR1 SQVTM, CDR2 ANQGSEA. The CDR3 covers 15 residues. V dropped 4 bases and J dropped 2 bases, with 16 bases sitting between them. CDR3 bases: TGCAGCGTTGCTAGCACTGGCGGTTTCACAGATACGCAGTATTTT. It is translated as CSVASTGGFTDTQYF.

This clonotype turned up a few times. The J gene is TRBJ2-1, the V gene TRBV7-3; D not resolved. V was pared by 1 base and J by 5 bases, with 9 bases between. This CDR3 contains 14 residues. Germline CDR1 SGHTA, CDR2 FQGTGA. In nucleotides, the CDR3 is TGTGCCAGCAGCTTAATCGCTGCCGACAATGAGCAGTTCTTC. Translated: CASSLIAADNEQFF.

This clonotype came up many times. V is TRBV7-2 and J is TRBJ2-1; 7 bases map to TRBD2. V shed 1 base, J shed 8 bases, and the junction held 11 bases outside the gene matches. Germline assignment: CDR1 SGHTA and CDR2 FQGNSA. CDR3 length equals 16 residues. CDR3: CASSLDLAVPVDEQFF. The CDR3 nucleotides read TGTGCCAGCAGCTTAGATCTAGCGGTACCCGTCGATGAGCAGTTCTTC. The full variable domain, with the rest looked up from reference TRBV7-2 and TRBJ2-1, is GAGVSQSPSNKVTEKGKDVELRCDPISGHTALYWYRQSLGQGLEFLIYFQGNSAPDKSGLPSDRFSAERTGGSVSTLTIQRTQQEDSAVYLCASSLDLAVPVDEQFFGPGTRLTVL.

The chain is built from TRBV29-1 and TRBJ2-1, with 12 bases lining up with TRBD2. Germline-derived CDR1 and CDR2 are SQVTM and ANQGSEA. Trimming removed 1 base from V and 6 bases from J; junction bases left unmatched: 1. This CDR3 is 14 amino acids long. CDR3 residues: CSVEGTSGINEQFF. CDR3 nucleotides: TGCAGCGTTGAAGGGACTAGCGGGATCAATGAGCAGTTCTTC.

The rearrangement joins TRBV19 to TRBJ2-2, with TRBD2 matching over 8 bases. The CDR3 has 17 residues. Germline V gene lookup returns CDR1 LNHDA and CDR2 SQIVND (reference sequence). V gave up 3 bases and J gave up 2 bases; unmatched junction bases: 8. CDR3: CASSIRQRGSNTGELFF. The CDR3 DNA follows: TGTGCCAGTAGTATCAGACAGCGGGGGTCCAACACCGGGGAGCTGTTTTTT.

The chain combines TRBV5-4 with TRBJ2-3, with TRBD2 matching 13 bases. The CDR3 length is 18 residues. Trimming at V came to 5 bases and at J to 2 bases, leaving 11 bases not matched to a gene. Germline V CDR1 and CDR2: SGHNT, YYREEE (reference sequence). The CDR3 region is CASSSGTSGISFTDTQYF. CDR3 nucleotides: TGTGCCAGCAGTTCCGGGACTAGCGGGATTAGCTTCACAGATACGCAGTATTTT.

This clonotype showed up many times. This chain joins TRBV5-6 and TRBJ2-1; 7 nucleotides match TRBD2. The V gene end was trimmed by 2 bases and the J gene end by 4 bases; junction bases not matched to a gene: 6. The CDR3 is 15 amino acids. The germline V gene has CDR1 SGHDT and CDR2 YYEEEE. The CDR3 sequence is CASSFSSGNYNEQFF. CDR3 bases: TGTGCCAGCAGCTTCTCTAGCGGAAATTACAATGAGCAGTTCTTC.